Below, one TCR beta chain is given with its context. Sample treatment: some 20 received Ad26.COV2.S at low or high dose, single or two shots; several received placebo; per-sample allocation not given. All samples were drawn on day 63, counting from the first vaccine or placebo injection. Expression of Wuhan-strain SARS-CoV-2 spike came from the Ad26 vector that formed the vaccine. Some clones are missing from TCRdb's copy, which holds only in-frame ones; the method was immunoSEQ multiplex PCR. The data contain about 280,000 clones, more than 75% of them singletons. This CDR3 is 15 amino acids long. From germline, CDR1 is KGHDR and CDR2 SFDVKD. The V and J ends lost 2 bases and 5 bases, in that order; junction bases with no gene match: 5. This sample is part of a study of Ad26.COV2.S vaccination and SARS-CoV-2 variants. Study information: Donor allocation was to the COV1001 Ad26.COV2.S trial arm. Once, or twice with 56 days between doses, Ad26.COV2.S was given intramuscularly.

The TCR comes from a person aged 18-60 years who received the Ad26.COV2.S COVID-19 vaccine or a placebo. The source was peripheral blood, collected in a trial of Ad26.COV2.S vaccine versus placebo. The chain links TRBV24-1 to TRBJ2-3, with TRBD1 identical over 8 bases. The CDR3 is CATSDSRGPGDTQYF. For the CDR3, the DNA is TGTGCCACCAGTGATTCCAGGGGGCCGGGAGATACGCAGTATTTT.